The 4 T cell receptor beta chains listed next were all sequenced from one sample in a study of T cells in Graves' hyperthyroidism and ophthalmopathy. What was amplified from RNA transcripts were TCR beta CDR3 regions. First-round RT-PCR with HTBI primers amplified the TCR CDR3 region. TCRdb ran MiXCR on the multiplex PCR reads and lists one entry per CDR3 protein. The sample lists roughly 380,000 distinct CDR3 sequences; 14% were seen once. The specimen sequenced was blood. The receptors here all came from a woman aged 60-75 years with Graves' hyperthyroidism.

This clonotype showed up many times. CDR3 region: CASRRGGGETQYF. CDR3 nucleotide sequence: TGTGCCAGCAGAAGAGGGGGGGGGGAGACCCAGTACTTC. The chain joins TRBV7-2 to TRBJ2-5, with D possibly being TRBD2 (7 bases). Germline CDR1 and CDR2: SGHTA and FQGNSA. Trimming removed 6 bases from V and 5 bases from J, with 13 bases in between. CDR3 length: 13 residues.

This clonotype was recorded at least ten times. The V and J genes are TRBV3-1 and TRBJ2-7; D tentatively fits TRBD1 or TRBD2 (5 bases each). The V end lost 4 bases, the J end lost 2 bases, and 15 bases lay between the germline ends. The germline V gene encodes CDR1 LGHDT and CDR2 YNNKEL (reference sequence). This CDR3 has 15 amino acids. As DNA, the CDR3 is TGTGCCAGCAGCCTTACCGGGACCCTAGCCTACGAGCAGTACTTC. Its protein is CASSLTGTLAYEQYF.

In this sample, this clonotype turned up many times. The gene calls are TRBV20-1 and TRBJ1-5; 8 bases agree with TRBD1. Germline V gene data show CDR1 as DFQATT and CDR2 as SNEGSKA (reference sequence). Trimming cost V 5 bases and J 3 bases; bases outside gene matches: 9. The CDR3 contains 15 residues. DNA of the CDR3: TGCAGTGCTGTGCAGGGGGCAGGGAACAATCAGCCCCAGCATTTT. Encoded protein: CSAVQGAGNNQPQHF.

This clonotype was detected ten times or more. This rearrangement joins TRBV5-8 to TRBJ2-5; D perhaps matches TRBD2 (5 bases). The V end lost 3 bases, the J end lost 4 bases, and 16 bases lay between the germline ends. The CDR3 totals 15 residues. Per the germline V gene, CDR1 is SGHTS and CDR2 is YDEGEE. CDR3 amino acids: CASSSRREGGETQYF. The CDR3 DNA reads as TGTGCCAGCAGCTCCCGGCGCGAGGGCGGAGAGACCCAGTACTTC.